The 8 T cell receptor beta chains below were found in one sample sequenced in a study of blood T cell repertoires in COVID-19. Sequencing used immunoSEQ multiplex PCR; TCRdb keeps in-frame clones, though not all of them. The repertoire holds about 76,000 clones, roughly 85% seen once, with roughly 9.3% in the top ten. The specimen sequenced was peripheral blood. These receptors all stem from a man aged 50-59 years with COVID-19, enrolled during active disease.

CDR3 sequence: CASSVGLASYEQYF. DNA for the CDR3: TGTGCCAGCAGCGTGGGACTAGCGAGTTACGAGCAGTACTTC. This chain uses TRBV9 with TRBJ2-7; 10 bases are a match to TRBD2. Unmatched junction bases numbered 3, after V lost 2 bases and J lost 4 bases. This CDR3 has 14 residues. CDR1 and CDR2 (germline): SGDLS, YYNGEE.

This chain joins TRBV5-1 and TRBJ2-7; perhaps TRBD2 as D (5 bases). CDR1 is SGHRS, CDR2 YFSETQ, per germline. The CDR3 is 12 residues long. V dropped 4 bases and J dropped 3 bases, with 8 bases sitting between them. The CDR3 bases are TGCGCCAGCAGCATGGCGGGCTACGAGCAGTACTTC. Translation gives CASSMAGYEQYF.

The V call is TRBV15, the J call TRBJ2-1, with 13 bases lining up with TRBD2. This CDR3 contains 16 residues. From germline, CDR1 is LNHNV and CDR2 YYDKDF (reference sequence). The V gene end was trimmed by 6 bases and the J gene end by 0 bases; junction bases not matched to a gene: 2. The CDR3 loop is CATRTSGRSSYNEQFF. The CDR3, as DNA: TGTGCCACCAGGACTAGCGGGAGGTCCTCCTACAATGAGCAGTTCTTC.

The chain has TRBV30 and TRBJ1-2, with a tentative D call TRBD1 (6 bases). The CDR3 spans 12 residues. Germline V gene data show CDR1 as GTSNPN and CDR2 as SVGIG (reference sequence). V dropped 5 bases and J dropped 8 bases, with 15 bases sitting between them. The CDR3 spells CAWQQGLEGYTF. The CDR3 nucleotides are TGTGCCTGGCAACAGGGTCTAGAGGGCTACACCTTC.

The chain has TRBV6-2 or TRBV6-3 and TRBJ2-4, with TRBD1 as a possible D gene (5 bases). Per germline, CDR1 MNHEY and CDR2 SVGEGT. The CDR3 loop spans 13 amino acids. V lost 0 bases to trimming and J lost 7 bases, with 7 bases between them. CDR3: CASSYSGRNIQYF. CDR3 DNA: TGTGCCAGCAGTTACTCGGGGCGGAACATTCAGTACTTC.

The CDR3 spells CASSPPAGASGANVLTF. The CDR3 nucleotides are TGTGCCAGCAGTCCGCCCGCGGGGGCCTCTGGGGCCAACGTCCTGACTTTC. V usage is TRBV27 and J usage is TRBJ2-6; D might be TRBD2 (7 bases). CDR3 size: 17 residues. V was trimmed by 5 bases and J by 0 bases, leaving 14 bases between them. Germline values: CDR1 MNHEY, CDR2 SMNVEV (reference sequence).

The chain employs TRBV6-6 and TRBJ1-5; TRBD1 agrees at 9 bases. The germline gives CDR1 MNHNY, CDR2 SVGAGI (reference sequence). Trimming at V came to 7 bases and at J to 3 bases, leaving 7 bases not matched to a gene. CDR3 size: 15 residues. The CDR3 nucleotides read TGTGCCAGCACCTCACAGGGGGCGTTCAATCAGCCCCAGCATTTT. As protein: CASTSQGAFNQPQHF.

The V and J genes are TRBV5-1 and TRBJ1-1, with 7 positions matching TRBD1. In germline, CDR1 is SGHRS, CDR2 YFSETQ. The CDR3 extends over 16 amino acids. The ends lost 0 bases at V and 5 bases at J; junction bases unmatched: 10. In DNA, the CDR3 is TGCGCCAGCAGCTTGGCGGGACAGCGGCTAGGGACTGAAGCTTTCTTT. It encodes CASSLAGQRLGTEAFF.